This passage covers 10 T cell receptor beta chains from one sample sequenced in a study of identical twins. TCRdb passed the 5' RACE reads through MiXCR, listing each CDR3 protein once. Among some 500,000 distinct CDR3 sequences listed, about 20% were seen once. These same records also appear under a second study, on T cells expressing NK-cell markers.

Material: CD4+ T cells sorted from blood. The receptors shown here come from a woman younger than 35 in good health.

In nucleotides, the CDR3 is TGTGCCAGCAGCGATCGTTTACCGGGAGCGGACTCCGGGGAGCTGTTTTTT. Protein sequence: CASSDRLPGADSGELFF. The J gene is TRBJ2-2, the V gene TRBV6-1; TRBD2 might be the D (6 bases). CDR1 MNHNS and CDR2 SASEGT come from the germline V gene. There are 17 residues in the CDR3. The V end was cut by 6 bases, the J end by 6 bases, with 23 bases between.

The V call is TRBV10-3, the J call TRBJ2-5; D is undetermined. Germline CDR1 ENHRY, CDR2 SYGVKD. This CDR3 has 11 residues. Trimming shortened V by 4 bases and J by 5 bases, and 5 bases separated the two germline ends. CDR3 sequence: CAISVGETQYF. CDR3 nucleotides: TGTGCCATCAGTGTGGGTGAGACCCAGTACTTC.

J is TRBJ2-5 and V is TRBV6-5; maybe TRBD2 (6 bases). This CDR3 contains 15 residues. V lost 2 bases and J lost 1, with 11 bases in between. CDR1 MNHEY and CDR2 SVGAGI come from the germline V gene. As DNA, the CDR3 is TGTGCCAGCAGTTACCGGGGTAGCGGCCAAGAGACCCAGTACTTC. As protein: CASSYRGSGQETQYF.

This clonotype was detected a few times. This chain uses TRBV20-1 with TRBJ1-5; D remains unclear. Trimming shortened V by 3 bases and J by 4 bases, and 10 bases separated the two germline ends. The CDR3 is 13 residues long. Germline V CDR1 and CDR2: DFQATT, SNEGSKA (reference sequence). The CDR3 nucleotides read TGCAGTGCTAGGGCCCCGGGAAATCAGCCCCAGCATTTT. The encoded protein is CSARAPGNQPQHF.

This clonotype was seen a handful of times. Because it lacks the conserved phenylalanine or tryptophan at the end, this CDR3 is likely a read error. The gene calls are TRBV7-9 and TRBJ1-5; D unclear. Per germline, CDR1 SEHNR and CDR2 FQNEAQ (reference sequence). Trimming pared 5 bases from V and 7 bases from J, leaving 9 bases between. This CDR3 is built from 12 residues. The DNA of the CDR3 is TGTGCCAGCAGCCGTGGCGAGCAGCCCCAGCATTCT. Its protein product is CASSRGEQPQHS.

V gene TRBV20-1 combines with J gene TRBJ2-7, with 7 bases matching TRBD2. V gave up 3 bases and J gave up 7 bases; unmatched junction bases: 6. CDR1 and CDR2 from the germline V gene are DFQATT and SNEGSKA (reference sequence). CDR3 size: 12 residues. CDR3 coding DNA: TGCAGTGCTAGCCCACTAGCGAGGGAGCAGTACTTC. Translated, it gives CSASPLAREQYF.

There are a few counts of this clonotype. The V call is TRBV7-2, the J call TRBJ2-6; D is possibly TRBD1 (5 bases). The CDR3 spans 13 residues. V dropped 5 bases and J dropped 5 bases, with 7 bases sitting between them. From germline, CDR1 is SGHTA and CDR2 FQGNSA. The CDR3 sequence: CASSTDRANVLTF. CDR3 DNA: TGTGCCAGCAGCACGGACAGGGCCAACGTCCTGACTTTC.

This clonotype occurred a few times. The chain combines TRBV7-9 with TRBJ2-5, with 9 bases identical to TRBD1. The J segment lost 5 bases and the V segment lost 10 bases, leaving 11 bases of the junction unmatched. The CDR3 contains 14 residues. Germline V gene data show CDR1 as SEHNR and CDR2 as FQNEAQ (reference sequence). The CDR3 coding sequence is TGTGCCATCCGGGGACAGGGTGAGAAGGAGACCCAGTACTTC. This gives the protein CAIRGQGEKETQYF.

This clonotype has a handful of counts. The rearrangement links TRBV7-9 to TRBJ2-7; maybe TRBD1 (5 bases). Trimming removed 7 bases at V and 2 bases at J, with 6 bases between. The CDR3 is 11 residues long. Germline assignment: CDR1 SEHNR and CDR2 FQNEAQ (reference sequence). The CDR3 DNA is TGTGCCAGCATGGGGCCCTACGAGCAGTACTTC. Residues: CASMGPYEQYF. The full variable domain, with the rest looked up from reference TRBV7-9 and TRBJ2-7, is DTGVSQNPRHKITKRGQNVTFRCDPISEHNRLYWYRQTLGQGPEFLTYFQNEAQLEKSRLLSDRFSAERPKGSFSTLEIQRTEQGDSAMYLCASMGPYEQYFGPGTRLTVT.

The chain recombines TRBV7-3 with TRBJ2-6; D not resolved. Germline loops: CDR1 SGHTA, CDR2 FQGTGA. There are 15 residues in the CDR3. V gave up 3 bases and J gave up 0 bases, with 6 bases separating them. CDR3 sequence (DNA): TGTGCCAGCAGCTTTACCCTCTCTGGGGCCAACGTCCTGACTTTC. Its protein is CASSFTLSGANVLTF.